The subject of this entry is one T cell receptor beta chain. This entry comes from a study of control samples from healthy donors and cancer patients. The table came from immunoSEQ multiplex PCR; TCRdb's copy has only in-frame clones and leaves some out. The sample yields about 160,000 clones, 96% seen once. V was clipped by 0 bases and J by 2 bases; unmatched bases: 7. CDR3 size: 16 residues. Germline CDR1 is MGHRA and CDR2 is YSYEKL. Sequences were obtained from blood. J is TRBJ2-7 and V is TRBV4-1; TRBD2 aligns across 7 bases. The origin of this receptor is a woman aged 25 to 39 in good health. CDR3 sequence reads: CASSQDWTRETYEQYF. The CDR3 DNA is TGCGCCAGCAGCCAAGATTGGACTAGGGAAACCTACGAGCAGTACTTC.